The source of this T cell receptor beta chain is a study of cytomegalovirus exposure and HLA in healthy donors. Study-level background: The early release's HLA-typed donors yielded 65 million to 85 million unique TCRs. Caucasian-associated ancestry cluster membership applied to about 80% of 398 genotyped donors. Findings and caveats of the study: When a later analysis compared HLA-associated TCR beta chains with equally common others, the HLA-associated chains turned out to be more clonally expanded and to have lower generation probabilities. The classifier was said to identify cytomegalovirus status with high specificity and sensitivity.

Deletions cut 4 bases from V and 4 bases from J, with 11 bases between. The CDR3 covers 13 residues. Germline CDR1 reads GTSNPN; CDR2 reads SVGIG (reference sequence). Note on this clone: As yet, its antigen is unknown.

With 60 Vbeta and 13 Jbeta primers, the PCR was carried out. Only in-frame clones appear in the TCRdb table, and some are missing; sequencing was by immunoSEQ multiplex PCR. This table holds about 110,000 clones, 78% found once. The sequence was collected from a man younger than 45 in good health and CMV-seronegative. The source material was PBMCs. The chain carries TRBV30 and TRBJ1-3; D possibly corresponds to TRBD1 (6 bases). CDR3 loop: CAWTAGTGNTIYF. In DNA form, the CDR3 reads TGTGCCTGGACGGCCGGGACAGGAAACACCATATATTTT. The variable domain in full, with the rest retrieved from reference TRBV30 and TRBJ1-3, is SQTIHQWPATLVQPVGSPLSLECTVEGTSNPNLYWYRQAAGRGLQLLFYSVGIGQISSEVPQNLSASRPQDRQFILSSKKLLLSDSGFYLCAWTAGTGNTIYFGEGSWLTVV.